A single sample gave rise to the 31 T cell receptor beta chains below, sequenced in a study of vaccination and CD4 T cells after COVID-19. Treatment of the sample: roughly nine-day PBMC culture with coronavirus spike peptide pools or control peptides (ViraFEST assay). Cultured CD4+ T cells had their DNA profiled by the Oncomine TCR Beta short-read assay. TCRdb processed the PCR reads anew with MiXCR; each CDR3 protein has one entry. The table has more than 15,000 distinct CDR3 sequences, 50% to 65% seen once. No antigen is known for these receptors. Sequencing input: CD4+ T cells from blood, cultured in vitro. Source of these receptors: a human donor who had recovered from COVID-19.

The CDR3 protein is CASKGQSNFYEQYF. Written as DNA, the CDR3 is TGTGCCAGTAAGGGCCAGAGTAACTTCTACGAGCAGTACTTC. V and J are TRBV19 and TRBJ2-7; D is unresolved. The CDR3 is 14 amino acids. V was clipped by 7 bases and J by 3 bases, with 16 bases between them. The germline V gene has CDR1 LNHDA and CDR2 SQIVND (reference sequence).

This clonotype appeared a few times. The rearrangement uses TRBV7-6 and TRBJ2-1, with D possibly matching TRBD2 (5 bases). The germline V gene has CDR1 SGHVS and CDR2 FNYEAQ. This CDR3 has 15 residues. Trimming took 7 bases from V and 6 from J, leaving 19 bases between them. DNA of the CDR3: TGTGCCAGCACCTCGGACTCCGCAGGAAGCAATGAGCAGTTCTTC. It codes for CASTSDSAGSNEQFF. Complete variable domain (other parts from reference TRBV7-6 and TRBJ2-1): GAGVSQSPRYKVTKRGQDVALRCDPISGHVSLYWYRQALGQGPEFLTYFNYEAQQDKSGLPNDRFSAERPEGSISTLTIQRTEQRDSAMYRCASTSDSAGSNEQFFGPGTRLTVL.

This chain connects TRBV11-2 to TRBJ2-2; 7 bases agree with TRBD2. Trimming cost V 5 bases and J 7 bases; bases outside gene matches: 7. In germline, CDR1 is SGHAT, CDR2 FQNNGV. The CDR3 totals 14 residues. The CDR3 spells CASSRGELGGELFF. CDR3 nucleotide sequence: TGTGCCAGCAGCCGGGGGGAGTTGGGCGGGGAGCTGTTTTTT.

The chain couples TRBV7-2 to TRBJ1-5; D ambiguous. The CDR3 loop spans 13 amino acids. Germline V CDR1 and CDR2: SGHTA, FQGNSA. V was trimmed by 2 bases and J by 6 bases, leaving 8 bases between them. This CDR3 is CASSLTEGQPQHF. The CDR3 bases are TGTGCCAGCAGCTTAACAGAGGGTCAGCCCCAGCATTTT.

V and J are TRBV19 and TRBJ1-2, with TRBD1 as a possible D gene (5 bases). Germline V gene data show CDR1 as LNHDA and CDR2 as SQIVND (reference sequence). This CDR3 is 13 amino acids long. V gave up 8 bases and J gave up 2 bases, with 12 bases separating them. The CDR3: CASDRGGNYGYTF. CDR3 coding DNA: TGTGCCAGTGATAGGGGCGGGAACTATGGCTACACCTTC.

This clonotype showed up just a few times. The J gene is TRBJ2-4, the V gene TRBV21-1; the tabulated D call, TRBD1, remains unverified against the DNA. TRBV21-1 is recorded as a pseudogene. There are 15 residues in the CDR3. The CDR3 is CASSKSRGAKNIQYF. The CDR3 DNA is TGTGCCAGCAGCAAATCTAGGGGAGCCAAAAACATTCAGTACTTC.

The J gene is TRBJ1-1, the V gene TRBV19; unclear D gene. This CDR3 has 11 amino acids. Germline values: CDR1 LNHDA, CDR2 SQIVND (reference sequence). The germline V and J ends were trimmed by 7 bases and 7 bases, with 10 bases remaining between them. Here the CDR3 DNA reads TGTGCCAGTAATGTTGAAGGTGAAGCTTTCTTT. This encodes CASNVEGEAFF.

This clonotype was observed a few times. This chain connects TRBV10-3 to TRBJ1-2; possible D gene TRBD1, 5 bases. The V end lost 0 bases, the J end lost 5 bases, and 16 bases lay between the germline ends. Germline CDR1 and CDR2: ENHRY and SYGVKD. This CDR3 has 16 amino acids. The DNA for the CDR3 is TGTGCCATCAGTGAGTCCCGACAGCCGGTCGCTTATGGCTACACCTTC. Its protein product is CAISESRQPVAYGYTF.

The rearrangement links TRBV27 to TRBJ2-5, with no clear D. The germline CDR1 and CDR2 sequences are MNHEY and SMNVEV (reference sequence). V lost 2 bases to trimming and J lost 5 bases, with 0 bases between them. This CDR3 is 10 amino acids long. The CDR3 reads CASSLETQYF. CDR3 bases: TGTGCCAGCAGTTTAGAGACCCAGTACTTC.

This sequence joins TRBV20-1 and TRBJ1-2; maybe TRBD1 (6 bases). V was cut by 2 bases and J by 7 bases, with 14 bases left in between. Germline CDR1 is DFQATT and CDR2 is SNEGSKA (reference sequence). The CDR3 is 13 amino acids. CDR3 sequence: CSARSPGAGGYTF. Here the CDR3 DNA reads TGCAGTGCTAGAAGTCCAGGGGCTGGTGGCTACACCTTC.

This sequence joins TRBV6-1 and TRBJ2-3; D is undetermined. With 10 bases removed from V and 4 bases from J, the gap between germline ends came to 9 bases. The CDR3 is made up of 11 amino acids. Germline-derived CDR1 and CDR2 are MNHNS and SASEGT. In nucleotides, the CDR3 is TGTGCCACCTTACGTGCAGATACGCAGTATTTT. Translation: CATLRADTQYF.

J is TRBJ2-5 and V is TRBV20-1; D unresolved. Germline assignment: CDR1 DFQATT and CDR2 SNEGSKA (reference sequence). Trimming cost V 0 bases and J 1 base, with 12 bases left between them. CDR3 length: 15 amino acids. The CDR3 DNA is TGCAGTGCTAGAGATCGAGCCGGTTCCCAAGAGACCCAGTACTTC. Its translation: CSARDRAGSQETQYF.

The chain uses TRBV6-5 and TRBJ2-1; D is uncertain. V was shortened by 2 bases and J by 6 bases, with 11 bases between the two germline ends. The CDR3 covers 14 residues. CDR1 and CDR2 from the germline V gene are MNHEY and SVGAGI. CDR3 coding DNA: TGTGCCAGCAGTTACGGGTCAGCGCTCAATGAGCAGTTCTTC. Translated, it gives CASSYGSALNEQFF.

This clonotype has just a few counts. J is TRBJ2-1 and V is TRBV11-2; the D is unclear. V lost 5 bases and J lost 5, with 1 base in between. The CDR3 covers 10 residues. Germline CDR1 reads SGHAT; CDR2 reads FQNNGV. The CDR3 reads CASSHNEQFF. For the CDR3, the DNA is TGTGCCAGCAGCCACAATGAGCAGTTCTTC. Based on the CDR3 plus reference TRBV11-2 and TRBJ2-1, the full variable domain is EAGVAQSPRYKIIEKRQSVAFWCNPISGHATLYWYQQILGQGPKLLIQFQNNGVVDDSQLPKDRFSAERLKGVDSTLKIQPAKLEDSAVYLCASSHNEQFFGPGTRLTVL.

The genes are TRBV19 and TRBJ2-7; D remains ambiguous. With 3 bases removed from V and 1 base from J, the gap between germline ends came to 19 bases. There are 17 residues in the CDR3. The germline V gene has CDR1 LNHDA and CDR2 SQIVND (reference sequence). CDR3 region: CASSITSPSVISYEQYF. CDR3 DNA sequence: TGTGCCAGTAGTATTACGAGTCCGTCAGTGATATCCTACGAGCAGTACTTC.

A few counts support this clonotype. The gene calls are TRBV7-2 and TRBJ1-1; D unresolved. The CDR3 runs 12 residues. The germline CDR1 and CDR2 sequences are SGHTA and FQGNSA. Trimming stripped 5 bases from V and 3 bases from J, with 7 bases between. The CDR3 loop is CASSPTYTEAFF. In DNA, the CDR3 is TGTGCCAGCAGCCCGACGTACACTGAAGCTTTCTTT.

The genes are TRBV4-2 and TRBJ1-1, with D possibly being TRBD1 (6 bases). Per germline, CDR1 LGHNA and CDR2 YNFKEQ. CDR3 length: 13 amino acids. Trimming removed 7 bases at V and 1 base at J, with 10 bases between. Written as DNA, the CDR3 is TGTGCCAGCACAAGCAGGGGGAACACTGAAGCTTTCTTT. Protein sequence: CASTSRGNTEAFF.

The chain is built from TRBV6-5 and TRBJ2-7; D unresolved. V lost 3 bases, J lost 2 bases, and 23 bases lay in between. The CDR3 is 18 amino acids. Germline V gives CDR1 MNHEY, CDR2 SVGAGI. The CDR3 sequence is CASSYRPFAGTVAYEQYF. DNA for the CDR3: TGTGCCAGCAGTTATAGACCCTTTGCAGGAACGGTGGCCTACGAGCAGTACTTC.

This clonotype was seen a handful of times. The chain combines TRBV2 with TRBJ1-6; D unclear. This CDR3 spans 14 amino acids. Trimming removed 6 bases at V and 7 bases at J, with 13 bases between. CDR1 and CDR2 from the germline V gene are SNHLY and FYNNEI. The CDR3: CASSVLGLNSPLHF. The CDR3 DNA is TGTGCCAGCAGCGTACTCGGACTAAATTCACCCCTCCACTTT.

This clonotype was seen only a few times. The chain joins TRBV20-1 to TRBJ1-5; maybe TRBD1 (6 bases). CDR3 size: 16 residues. Germline V lookup: CDR1 DFQATT, CDR2 SNEGSKA (reference sequence). Trimming pared 4 bases from V and 0 bases from J, leaving 16 bases between. The CDR3, as DNA: TGCAGTGCTACCCGGGGCAGGGGAAATAGCAATCAGCCCCAGCATTTT. It yields the protein CSATRGRGNSNQPQHF.

This chain links TRBV19 with TRBJ2-5, with unresolved D. Germline V gene data show CDR1 as LNHDA and CDR2 as SQIVND (reference sequence). The CDR3 covers 13 residues. V lost 3 bases, J lost 3 bases, and 8 bases lay in between. The CDR3 spells CASSIGQEETQYF. DNA of the CDR3: TGTGCCAGTAGTATTGGTCAGGAAGAGACCCAGTACTTC. The full variable domain, with the rest looked up from reference TRBV19 and TRBJ2-5, is DGGITQSPKYLFRKEGQNVTLSCEQNLNHDAMYWYRQDPGQGLRLIYYSQIVNDFQKGDIAEGYSVSREKKESFPLTVTSAQKNPTAFYLCASSIGQEETQYFGPGTRLLVL.

This clonotype has just a few counts. J is TRBJ1-6 and V is TRBV28; D uncertain. Trimming pared 1 base from V and 10 bases from J, leaving 5 bases between. The CDR3 consists of 12 residues. CDR1 and CDR2 from the germline V gene are MDHEN and SYDVKM. The CDR3 reads CASSLSESPLHF. CDR3 nucleotide sequence: TGTGCCAGCAGTTTATCGGAATCACCCCTCCACTTT.

This chain uses TRBV12-3 or TRBV12-4 with TRBJ1-2, with D perhaps TRBD1 (5 bases). The germline V and J ends were trimmed by 9 bases and 4 bases, with 12 bases remaining between them. This CDR3 is built from 12 residues. The CDR3 DNA reads as TGTGCCAGTACAAGGGGCGCCTATGGCTACACCTTC. Its protein is CASTRGAYGYTF.

The CDR3 spells CASSQAGGTEAFF. CDR3 nucleotide sequence: TGTGCCAGCAGCCAAGCAGGGGGAACTGAAGCTTTCTTT. This rearrangement joins TRBV3-1 to TRBJ1-1; 7 bases agree with TRBD1. J gave up 5 bases and V 1 base, and 1 base lay outside the gene matches. Germline V gene sequence: CDR1 LGHDT, CDR2 YNNKEL (reference sequence). The CDR3 is made up of 13 amino acids.

This sequence joins TRBV6-2 or TRBV6-3 and TRBJ2-4; D uncertain. V lost 6 bases and J lost 3, with 15 bases in between. Per germline, CDR1 MNHEY and CDR2 SVGEGT. This CDR3 is 15 amino acids long. The CDR3 DNA reads as TGTGCCAGCAGGCCCCGAGTTCCGGACAAAAACATTCAGTACTTC. Translated: CASRPRVPDKNIQYF.

The V call is TRBV3-1, the J call TRBJ2-5, with 8 bases matching TRBD2. The germline V gene has CDR1 LGHDT and CDR2 YNNKEL (reference sequence). This CDR3 has 15 amino acids. V shed 1 base, J shed 10 bases, and the junction held 11 bases outside the gene matches. CDR3 sequence reads: CASSQVSGIGKIQYF. In DNA form, the CDR3 reads TGTGCCAGCAGCCAAGTTAGCGGGATCGGGAAGATCCAGTACTTC.

This clonotype showed up just a few times. The CDR3 protein is CASSLLPYSPLHF. CDR3 DNA sequence: TGTGCCAGCAGCTTACTCCCTTATTCACCCCTCCACTTT. This sequence joins TRBV7-2 and TRBJ1-6; D gene ambiguous. The CDR3 extends over 13 amino acids. Germline V gene data show CDR1 as SGHTA and CDR2 as FQGNSA. V was clipped by 2 bases and J by 8 bases, with 7 bases between them.

The chain recombines TRBV18 with TRBJ2-2, with 8 bases fitting TRBD2. The CDR3 runs 16 residues. The V gene end was trimmed by 4 bases and the J gene end by 4 bases; junction bases not matched to a gene: 8. Germline V gives CDR1 KGHSH, CDR2 LQKENI. This chain's CDR3 is CASSLELAEVTGELFF. The CDR3 DNA sequence: TGTGCCAGCTCACTTGAACTAGCGGAGGTCACCGGGGAGCTGTTTTTT.

CDR3 protein: CASSIGQVNTEAFF. As DNA, the CDR3 is TGTGCCAGTAGTATAGGCCAGGTGAACACTGAAGCTTTCTTT. V usage is TRBV19 and J usage is TRBJ1-1; no clear D gene. CDR1 is LNHDA and CDR2 is SQIVND in the germline V gene (reference sequence). Trimming took off 1 base at V and 0 bases at J, with 6 bases between the two ends. CDR3 length: 14 residues.

This chain links TRBV4-1 with TRBJ1-2, with 12 bases that match TRBD1. Losses at the gene ends were 6 bases for V and 8 bases for J; bases not matched to a gene: 10. CDR3 length: 15 amino acids. CDR1 MGHRA and CDR2 YSYEKL come from the germline V gene. CDR3 nucleotide sequence: TGCGCCAGCAGAGAGATGGGACAGGGGGCTTCAGGCTACACCTTC. This gives the protein CASREMGQGASGYTF.

This chain connects TRBV7-9 to TRBJ1-1; D is ambiguous. The CDR3 is 15 residues long. The ends were cut back, 1 base at V and 1 base at J, with 10 bases in the middle. In germline, CDR1 is SEHNR, CDR2 FQNEAQ (reference sequence). CDR3 region: CASSLGQWENTEAFF. The CDR3 bases are TGTGCCAGCAGCTTAGGGCAGTGGGAGAACACTGAAGCTTTCTTT.